This T cell receptor beta chain was recovered during a study of blood T cell repertoires in COVID-19 (dated by TCRdb to 2018 to 2021). Study-wide context: Samples covering the acute and convalescent phases of COVID-19 were provided by collaborators in the United States, Italy and Spain. Where available, HLA class I and class II types were taken from metadata supplied by the sample provider and were not determined by assay-based typing. Sample metadata almost always included a de-identified subject ID, COVID-19 status, age in years and sex. The repertoires were made available in a free public database intended to serve as a resource for research on the immune response to SARS-CoV-2. Deeply sampled blood TCRbeta repertoires from subjects exposed to, actively infected with, or recovered from COVID-19 were included in the dataset. The prospective study material was composed of cDNA or gDNA derived from T cells, B-cell-depleted T cells, or PBMCs. Samples were obtained from the ongoing ImmuneRACE study (first 160 participants) and from some 1,200 subjects provided by 6 global collaborators.

As encoded in the germline V gene (reference sequence), CDR1 is SEHNR while CDR2 is FQNEAQ. There are 17 amino acids in the CDR3, from cysteine to phenylalanine inclusive. This entry keeps only the CDR3 DNA: 51 bases, framed from base 1. V loses 2 bases of germline sequence and J loses 0 bases, and the interval between the two ends is 15 bases. Broader findings and caveats from the paper: The amount of clinical and demographic metadata varied by source and participant and was provided uncurated.

Notes on this clone: Its antigen is still unknown. It has no much larger one-base neighbor in the sample; base qualities were not kept.

Each collaborating institution followed its own protocols to collect whole blood in K2EDTA tubes. For TCRbeta analysis, collaborators shipped samples as frozen whole blood, isolated PBMCs, or DNA extracted from either of those sample types. TCRbeta CDR3 regions were amplified from genomic DNA by means of the immunoSEQ Assay, a bias-controlled multiplex PCR. The published analysis was carried out like this. Nucleated cell counts per sample were estimated from amplification of reference gene primers within the assay. To quantify the absolute abundance of each unique TCRbeta CDR3 rearrangement, sequence reads were collapsed and filtered. For each sample, productive Simpson clonality was calculated by taking the square root of Simpson's diversity index across productive rearrangements. The table comes from immuneACCESS by way of TCRdb, which keeps in-frame sequences with V and J called. Part of the clones is missing from these tables; in studies checked, under half for an unresolved V gene and the rest for unknown reasons. The V and J calls and clone size are taken from that table; D and trimming were inferred from the DNA. The sample table shows over 85,000 clones, and approximately 87% are seen once. The ten largest clones capture over 15% of the sample.

This sequence originates from a human donor in a cohort sampled during active COVID-19. This sequence uses TRBV7-9 and TRBJ2-3, and the D gene may be TRBD2, 6 bases matching. What was sequenced was peripheral blood. Read as DNA, the sequence is TGTGCCAGCAGCTTATGGGTTAGCGGTCCTAGCACAGATACGCAGTATTTT. This translates into CASSLWVSGPSTDTQYF.